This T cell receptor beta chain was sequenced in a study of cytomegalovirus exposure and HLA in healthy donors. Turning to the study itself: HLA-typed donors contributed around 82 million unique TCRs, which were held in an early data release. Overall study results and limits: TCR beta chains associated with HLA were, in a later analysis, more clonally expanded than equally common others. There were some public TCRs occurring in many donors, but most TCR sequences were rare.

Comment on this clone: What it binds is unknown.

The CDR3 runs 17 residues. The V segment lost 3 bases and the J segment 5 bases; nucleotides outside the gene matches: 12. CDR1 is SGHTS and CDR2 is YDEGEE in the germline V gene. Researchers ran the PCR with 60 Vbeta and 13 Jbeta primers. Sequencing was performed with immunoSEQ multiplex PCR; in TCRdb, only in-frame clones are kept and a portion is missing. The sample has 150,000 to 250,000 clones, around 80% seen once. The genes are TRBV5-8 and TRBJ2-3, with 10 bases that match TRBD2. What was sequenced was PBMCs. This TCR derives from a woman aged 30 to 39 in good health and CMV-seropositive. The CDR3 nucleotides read TGTGCCAGCAGCTGGTGGACTAGCGGAGAGGGGGAAGATACGCAGTATTTT. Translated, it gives CASSWWTSGEGEDTQYF.